The 20 T cell receptor beta chains below come from one sample, sequenced in a study of human T cells and chemical hapten exposure. MiXCR, applied by TCRdb to the RACE reads, yields one record per CDR3 protein. Of 97,000 or so distinct CDR3 sequences listed, about 28% are singletons. The time point denotes: patch test 3, about 24 weeks after DPC sensitization. Treatment noted: therapeutic diphenylcyclopropenone sensitization with weekly scalp DPC. The sequences come from whole blood, collected in connection with sensitization to the hapten diphenylcyclopropenone (DPC). These receptors all come from a man in his forties with alopecia areata. Some clones in this sample may be carry-over from other donors' samples.

This rearrangement joins TRBV9 to TRBJ2-7; 9 positions agree with TRBD2. J gave up 6 bases and V 0 bases, and 7 bases lay outside the gene matches. Germline CDR1 is SGDLS and CDR2 is YYNGEE. This CDR3 comprises 15 residues. The CDR3 coding sequence is TGTGCCAGCAGCGTAGGGACTAGCGCTGATCTCGAGCAGTACTTC. It codes for CASSVGTSADLEQYF.

The chain couples TRBV6-1 to TRBJ1-1; 9 bases align to TRBD1. This CDR3 is 16 amino acids long. J was trimmed by 5 bases and V by 6 bases; bases with no gene match: 13. Germline loops: CDR1 MNHNS, CDR2 SASEGT. The CDR3 spells CASSVGAQGAGTEAFF. The DNA for the CDR3 is TGTGCCAGCAGCGTGGGGGCACAGGGGGCAGGTACTGAAGCTTTCTTT.

This clonotype appeared a few times. The CDR3 sequence is CASSGTSGTDTQYF. CDR3 DNA sequence: TGTGCCAGCAGTGGGACTAGCGGGACGGATACGCAGTATTTT. The rearrangement joins TRBV2 to TRBJ2-3; 12 bases map to TRBD2. V shed 4 bases and J 6 bases; nucleotides not matched to a gene: 2. CDR3 size: 14 residues. Germline-derived CDR1 and CDR2 are SNHLY and FYNNEI.

This clonotype was seen a few times. V gene TRBV6-6 combines with J gene TRBJ2-5; unclear D gene. This CDR3 has 18 residues. The V gene's germline CDR1 is MNHNY and CDR2 SVGAGI (reference sequence). Trimming took off 6 bases at V and 0 bases at J, with 23 bases between the two ends. The CDR3 DNA is TGTGCCAGCAGAAATCCCCCCGGGTTGCAAAAGTACCAAGAGACCCAGTACTTC. It translates to CASRNPPGLQKYQETQYF.

The chain has TRBV9 and TRBJ2-3; D remains ambiguous. CDR3 length: 14 residues. The germline V and J ends were trimmed by 0 bases and 4 bases, with 9 bases remaining between them. Germline V gives CDR1 SGDLS, CDR2 YYNGEE. CDR3 in amino acids: CASSVAMVADTQYF. For the CDR3, the DNA is TGTGCCAGCAGCGTAGCTATGGTGGCAGATACGCAGTATTTT.

This clonotype appeared a single time. Here the CDR3 DNA reads TGTGCCAGCACCTACACAAGGGGGGTCCCTGAAGCTTTCTTT. It specifies CASTYTRGVPEAFF. The genes are TRBV7-2 and TRBJ1-1, with a weak D call TRBD1 (6 bases). The CDR3 runs to 14 residues. Trimming removed 7 bases from V and 6 bases from J, with 18 bases in between. The V gene's germline CDR1 is SGHTA and CDR2 FQGNSA.

This clonotype was found a few times. The chain recombines TRBV29-1 with TRBJ1-1; D uncertain. This CDR3 has 14 residues. Germline V lookup: CDR1 SQVTM, CDR2 ANQGSEA. Trimming left V 4 bases short and J 1 base short, with 13 bases between. DNA for the CDR3: TGCAGCGTTGGCCCCTTAAACAAGAACACTGAAGCTTTCTTT. Its protein product is CSVGPLNKNTEAFF.

The table lists this clonotype with a few counts. The chain recombines TRBV7-8 with TRBJ1-2; 7 bases align to TRBD1. Germline V lookup: CDR1 SGHVS, CDR2 FQNEAQ. The length of the CDR3 is 13 residues. Trimming at V came to 6 bases and at J to 13 bases, leaving 14 bases not matched to a gene. The CDR3 is CASSLRDRELPTF. CDR3 in DNA: TGTGCCAGCAGTCTCCGGGACAGAGAACTTCCCACCTTC. Complete variable domain (other parts from reference TRBV7-8 and TRBJ1-2): GAGVSQSPRYKVAKRGQDVALRCDPISGHVSLFWYQQALGQGPEFLTYFQNEAQLDKSGLPSDRFFAERPEGSVSTLKIQRTQQEDSAVYLCASSLRDRELPTFGSGTRLTVV.

This clonotype was seen only a few times. This chain links TRBV29-1 with TRBJ1-1; the D gene is possibly TRBD1 (5 bases). The V end lost 1 base, the J end lost 0 bases, and 18 bases lay between the germline ends. CDR1 and CDR2 from the germline V gene are SQVTM and ANQGSEA. The CDR3 is 17 residues long. In DNA form, the CDR3 reads TGCAGCGTTGAAGGAGGGGACTGGACAAAATTGAACACTGAAGCTTTCTTT. Its translation is CSVEGGDWTKLNTEAFF.

This clonotype occurred a few times. The rearrangement joins TRBV29-1 to TRBJ2-1; TRBD2 might be the D (5 bases). Germline lookup yields CDR1 SQVTM and CDR2 ANQGSEA. The length of the CDR3 is 14 residues. V was shortened by 3 bases and J by 9 bases, with 18 bases between the two germline ends. The CDR3 nucleotides are TGCAGCGTTGACCCCACTAGTACTACAACTGAGCAGTTCTTC. It translates to CSVDPTSTTTEQFF.

The V and J genes are TRBV20-1 and TRBJ2-5, with D tentatively TRBD1 or TRBD2 (5 bases each). Between the trimmed V and J ends, which lost 1 base and 5 bases, there was a span of 8 bases. The CDR3 consists of 12 residues. Germline assignment: CDR1 DFQATT and CDR2 SNEGSKA (reference sequence). The CDR3 region has the DNA TGCAGTGCTAGAGTGGGGGAGGAGACCCAGTACTTC. Protein: CSARVGEETQYF.

This chain connects TRBV20-1 to TRBJ2-7, with 8 bases lining up with TRBD2. CDR3 length: 14 amino acids. Germline lookup yields CDR1 DFQATT and CDR2 SNEGSKA (reference sequence). V lost 3 bases, J lost 2 bases, and 6 bases stayed unmatched. CDR3 amino acids: CSASPRGLAYEQYF. CDR3 nucleotide sequence: TGCAGTGCTAGCCCTCGGGGACTAGCCTACGAGCAGTACTTC.

This clonotype came up a few times. The chain employs TRBV6-6 and TRBJ2-7; 8 nucleotides align to TRBD2. J gave up 4 bases and V 6 bases, and 5 bases lay outside the gene matches. The CDR3 extends over 13 amino acids. CDR1 is MNHNY, CDR2 SVGAGI, per germline (reference sequence). The CDR3 DNA is TGTGCCAGCAGCTCCGGGAGGGGTTACGAGCAGTACTTC. Translation: CASSSGRGYEQYF.

To note about this clonotype: Here the CDR3 omits its conserved ending phenylalanine or tryptophan, so a read error is the likely source. This rearrangement joins TRBV28 to TRBJ2-3; D might be TRBD2 (5 bases). Germline V gives CDR1 MDHEN, CDR2 SYDVKM. Deletions cut 5 bases from V and 0 bases from J, with 9 bases between. The CDR3 contains 14 residues. In nucleotides, the CDR3 is TGTGCCAGCAGTCCCAGCGGTAGCACAGATACGCAGTATCTT. Residues: CASSPSGSTDTQYL.

This chain joins TRBV6-5 and TRBJ2-7, with 11 bases aligning to TRBD2. The CDR3 loop spans 15 amino acids. Germline V gives CDR1 MNHEY, CDR2 SVGAGI. J was trimmed by 2 bases and V by 6 bases; bases with no gene match: 6. CDR3 region: CASRQPGLAAYEQYF. The CDR3 DNA sequence: TGTGCCAGCAGACAACCGGGACTAGCGGCCTACGAGCAGTACTTC.

This clonotype was seen a few times. The genes are TRBV20-1 and TRBJ1-6; no clear D. The germline gives CDR1 DFQATT, CDR2 SNEGSKA (reference sequence). This CDR3 has 12 residues. Trimming left V 3 bases short and J 8 bases short, with 8 bases between. The chain's CDR3 is CSARKLDSPLHF. The CDR3 DNA reads as TGCAGTGCTAGGAAACTGGATTCACCCCTCCACTTT.

This clonotype occurred a few times. This rearrangement joins TRBV12-3 or TRBV12-4 to TRBJ1-5, with unresolved D. The CDR3 has 11 residues. Trimming left V 4 bases short and J 4 bases short, with 2 bases between. CDR3 sequence reads: CASSSNQPQHF. The CDR3 DNA reads as TGTGCCAGCAGTTCTAATCAGCCCCAGCATTTT.

The gene calls are TRBV5-4 and TRBJ2-3; 9 positions agree with TRBD2. CDR3 length: 14 amino acids. J lost 2 bases, V lost 4 bases, and 2 bases had no gene match. Germline-derived CDR1 and CDR2 are SGHNT and YYREEE (reference sequence). The CDR3 DNA follows: TGTGCCAGCAGCCCTAGCGGGAACACAGATACGCAGTATTTT. Residues: CASSPSGNTDTQYF. The complete variable domain, with remaining parts taken from reference TRBV5-4 and TRBJ2-3, reads ETGVTQSPTHLIKTRGQQVTLRCSSQSGHNTVSWYQQALGQGPQFIFQYYREEENGRGNFPPRFSGLQFPNYSSELNVNALELDDSALYLCASSPSGNTDTQYFGPGTRLTVL.

This clonotype has only a few counts. This chain uses TRBV9 with TRBJ2-1; TRBD1 matches 11 bases. The junction had 7 bases not matched to a gene; V was cut back by 4 bases and J by 7 bases. The V gene's germline CDR1 is SGDLS and CDR2 YYNGEE. The CDR3 spans 15 residues. CDR3 loop: CASSFGQGAPNEQFF. The CDR3, as DNA: TGTGCCAGCAGCTTCGGACAGGGGGCGCCGAATGAGCAGTTCTTC.

In this sample, this clonotype turned up a few times. The V and J genes are TRBV6-5 and TRBJ1-1; no clear D gene. Germline V gene lookup returns CDR1 MNHEY and CDR2 SVGAGI. This CDR3 is 16 amino acids long. V was shortened by 0 bases and J by 0 bases, with 11 bases between the two germline ends. CDR3 protein: CASSYSPPPMNTEAFF. The CDR3 bases are TGTGCCAGCAGTTACTCTCCCCCCCCGATGAACACTGAAGCTTTCTTT.